What follows describes a single TCR beta chain. Its antigen remains unknown. This specimen comes from a study of graft-versus-host responses after intestinal transplantation. Across the study: Every one of the recipients received anti-thymocyte globulin induction and afterwards took tacrolimus and steroids for around 3 years. Whole-study results and caveats: Recipient marrow contained GvH clones, some of which appeared first in ileum or blood.

The method was immunoSEQ multiplex PCR; TCRdb's version includes in-frame clones alone and lacks a portion of them. The sample records 9,000 to 10,000 clones, around 94% being singletons. The CDR3 is 13 amino acids. The germline CDR1 and CDR2 sequences are SGHTA and FQGNSA. Trimming stripped 1 base from V and 6 bases from J, with 7 bases between. Material: PBMCs, obtained 8 days after intestinal transplant. The sequence derives from a human patient who received an intestinal transplant, so some T cells may come from the graft donor. The chain employs TRBV7-2 and TRBJ1-5; D is ambiguous. In DNA, the CDR3 is TGTGCCAGCAGCTTAGTTCAAGGTCAGCCCCAGCATTTT. Its protein product is CASSLVQGQPQHF.